These 32 T cell receptor beta chains share one sample of origin, sequenced in a study of blood T cell repertoires in COVID-19. Only in-frame clones appear in the TCRdb table, and some are missing; sequencing was by immunoSEQ multiplex PCR. The sample shows about 110,000 clones, 75% to 85% of them seen only once. The sequenced sample was peripheral blood. These receptors all come from an older woman with acute or convalescent COVID-19.

V and J are TRBV28 and TRBJ1-1, with D unclear. Per germline, CDR1 MDHEN and CDR2 SYDVKM. V dropped 8 bases and J dropped 0 bases, with 10 bases sitting between them. The CDR3 consists of 13 residues. CDR3 protein: CASLRVLNTEAFF. DNA for the CDR3: TGTGCCAGCTTGCGGGTGCTGAACACTGAAGCTTTCTTT.

The chain carries TRBV11-1 and TRBJ2-1; D unclear. The germline V gene encodes CDR1 SGHAT and CDR2 FQDESV (reference sequence). V lost 1 base and J 7 bases, leaving 2 bases between the germline ends. The length of the CDR3 is 11 residues. CDR3 region: CASSLVNEQFF. CDR3 in DNA: TGTGCCAGCAGCTTAGTAAATGAGCAGTTCTTC.

The chain recombines TRBV7-9 with TRBJ2-2, with 12 bases lining up with TRBD1. In germline, CDR1 is SEHNR, CDR2 FQNEAQ (reference sequence). This CDR3 region has 16 residues. V shed 4 bases, J shed 9 bases, and the junction held 9 bases outside the gene matches. CDR3 residues: CASSSPYGTGGRELFF. CDR3 DNA sequence: TGTGCCAGCAGCTCACCCTACGGGACAGGGGGCAGGGAGCTGTTTTTT.

The chain recombines TRBV6-4 with TRBJ1-6; 7 nucleotides agree with TRBD1. Germline loops: CDR1 MRHNA, CDR2 SNTAGT. Trimming took 5 bases from V and 8 from J; bases not matched to a gene: 6. The CDR3 length is 14 residues. In nucleotides, the CDR3 is TGTGCCAGCAGTCCCACAGGGGACGATTCACCCCTCCACTTT. Amino acids: CASSPTGDDSPLHF.

This clone was detected only a few times. This chain joins TRBV11-3 and TRBJ2-7, with 7 bases fitting TRBD1. Losses at the gene ends were 3 bases for V and 3 bases for J; bases not matched to a gene: 5. The germline CDR1 and CDR2 sequences are SGHNT and YENEEA. The CDR3 extends over 14 amino acids. DNA for the CDR3: TGTGCCAGCAGCTTGAGACAGGGCGTCTACGAGCAGTACTTC. It yields the protein CASSLRQGVYEQYF.

V is TRBV30 and J is TRBJ1-6, with 7 bases that match TRBD1. This CDR3 has 15 amino acids. V shed 4 bases, J shed 0 bases, and the junction held 3 bases outside the gene matches. Germline lookup yields CDR1 GTSNPN and CDR2 SVGIG (reference sequence). CDR3 in DNA: TGTGCCTGGACGAGGGACAGCTCCTATAATTCACCCCTCCACTTT. Its translation is CAWTRDSSYNSPLHF. Using reference TRBV30 and TRBJ1-6 for the parts outside the CDR3, the full variable domain is SQTIHQWPATLVQPVGSPLSLECTVEGTSNPNLYWYRQAAGRGLQLLFYSVGIGQISSEVPQNLSASRPQDRQFILSSKKLLLSDSGFYLCAWTRDSSYNSPLHFGNGTRLTVT.

CDR3 amino acids: CASSLSGGGLETQYF. The CDR3 DNA reads TGTGCCAGCAGCTTGTCAGGGGGTGGGTTAGAGACCCAGTACTTC. J is TRBJ2-5 and V is TRBV5-6; 7 nucleotides line up with TRBD1. Germline loops: CDR1 SGHDT, CDR2 YYEEEE. The CDR3 length is 15 residues. Germline trimming cut 1 base from V and 4 bases from J; bases unmatched to any gene: 7.

This clone was observed a single time. V usage is TRBV15 and J usage is TRBJ1-2, with D possibly being TRBD1 (5 bases). V lost 1 base and J 4 bases, leaving 16 bases between the germline ends. The CDR3 length is 16 residues. Per the germline V gene, CDR1 is LNHNV and CDR2 is YYDKDF (reference sequence). CDR3 in DNA: TGTGCCACCAGCAGAGGTGGGGAGGGGTCGAGCTATGGCTACACCTTC. Amino acids: CATSRGGEGSSYGYTF.

The chain is built from TRBV4-1 and TRBJ1-5; the D is unclear. V was cut by 2 bases and J by 2 bases, with 7 bases left in between. From germline, CDR1 is MGHRA and CDR2 YSYEKL. The length of the CDR3 is 14 residues. The CDR3 DNA is TGCGCCAGCAGCCAAATGGGAGGCAATCAGCCCCAGCATTTT. Encoded protein: CASSQMGGNQPQHF.

CDR3 sequence reads: CASRAGRSNSPLHF. DNA for the CDR3: TGTGCCAGCAGGGCCGGGAGGAGTAATTCACCCCTCCACTTT. The chain links TRBV6-5 to TRBJ1-6, with D uncertain. The CDR3 consists of 14 residues. Deletions cut 6 bases from V and 6 bases from J, with 12 bases between. Germline values: CDR1 MNHEY, CDR2 SVGAGI.

This chain joins TRBV6-5 and TRBJ1-6; TRBD1 matches 9 bases. The CDR3 loop spans 14 amino acids. The V segment lost 8 bases and the J segment 9 bases; nucleotides outside the gene matches: 8. Germline assignment: CDR1 MNHEY and CDR2 SVGAGI. The CDR3 protein is CASGGTGRFSPLHF. DNA of the CDR3: TGTGCCAGCGGAGGGACAGGGAGGTTTTCACCCCTCCACTTT.

The chain joins TRBV14 to TRBJ2-7; D may be TRBD2 (6 bases). The V gene lost 4 bases and the J gene lost 6 bases, with 16 bases spanning the gap. Per the germline V gene, CDR1 is SGHDN and CDR2 is FVKESK. The CDR3 length is 14 residues. The CDR3 region is CASSPRGSRVEQYF. The CDR3 DNA follows: TGTGCCAGCAGCCCACGGGGGTCGCGCGTCGAGCAGTACTTC.

The chain employs TRBV19 and TRBJ1-3; perhaps TRBD1 as D (6 bases). The V gene's germline CDR1 is LNHDA and CDR2 SQIVND (reference sequence). V shed 4 bases and J shed 2 bases, with 15 bases lying between them. The CDR3 runs to 16 residues. CDR3 amino acids: CASSTQTGPAGNTIYF. For the CDR3, the DNA is TGTGCCAGTAGTACCCAAACAGGGCCAGCTGGAAACACCATATATTTT.

This clone was counted a few times. CDR3 in amino acids: CASGTNLRGGYEQYF. The CDR3 coding sequence is TGTGCCAGCGGAACAAACTTGAGGGGGGGCTACGAGCAGTACTTC. This chain uses TRBV28 with TRBJ2-7; TRBD2 might be the D (7 bases). CDR1 is MDHEN and CDR2 is SYDVKM in the germline V gene. The CDR3 loop spans 15 amino acids. Trimming cost V 8 bases and J 3 bases, with 20 bases left between them.

The rearrangement uses TRBV18 and TRBJ1-2; 9 bases are a match to TRBD1. Germline CDR1 KGHSH, CDR2 LQKENI. The CDR3 spans 15 residues. Trimming cost V 2 bases and J 8 bases; bases outside gene matches: 9. CDR3 DNA sequence: TGTGCCAGCTCACCAGAGTTGGGACAGGGTCTGGGCTACACCTTC. It codes for CASSPELGQGLGYTF.

The rearrangement joins TRBV28 to TRBJ1-4; TRBD1 matches 8 bases. Germline CDR1 and CDR2: MDHEN and SYDVKM. The CDR3 covers 16 residues. The V and J ends lost 3 bases and 6 bases, in that order; junction bases with no gene match: 9. The CDR3 DNA reads as TGTGCCAGCAGTTTCAACAGGGGGTGGGCGGATGAAAAACTGTTTTTT. Protein sequence: CASSFNRGWADEKLFF.

The CDR3 DNA reads as TGTGCCTGGAGTCAGGGTAGAAGCTATGGCTACACCTTC. It codes for CAWSQGRSYGYTF. The rearrangement joins TRBV30 to TRBJ1-2, with D perhaps TRBD1 (5 bases). This CDR3 spans 13 amino acids. Germline assignment: CDR1 GTSNPN and CDR2 SVGIG (reference sequence). V gave up 2 bases and J gave up 4 bases, with 11 bases separating them.

The CDR3: CASSSSNRGGGETQYF. The CDR3 DNA sequence: TGCGCCAGCAGCTCGAGTAACAGGGGAGGTGGCGAGACCCAGTACTTC. The chain combines TRBV5-1 with TRBJ2-5; tentatively, D is TRBD1 (7 bases). The CDR3 covers 16 residues. V was clipped by 3 bases and J by 5 bases, with 20 bases between them. CDR1 is SGHRS and CDR2 is YFSETQ in the germline V gene.

The J gene is TRBJ1-6, the V gene TRBV24-1; 8 bases are shared with TRBD1. V was pared by 2 bases and J by 10 bases, with 9 bases of the junction left unmatched. From germline, CDR1 is KGHDR and CDR2 SFDVKD. The CDR3 consists of 16 residues. CDR3 residues: CATSDYMDRVRSPLHF. The CDR3 DNA reads TGTGCCACCAGTGATTACATGGACAGGGTTCGGTCACCCCTCCACTTT.

The V and J genes are TRBV6-1 and TRBJ1-5; D gene uncertain. V lost 2 bases and J 3 bases, leaving 17 bases between the germline ends. The CDR3 sequence is 17 residues long. Germline V CDR1 and CDR2: MNHNS, SASEGT. The CDR3 region is CASSESEGRRLNQPQHF. Written as DNA, the CDR3 is TGTGCCAGCAGTGAATCGGAGGGCAGGCGCCTCAATCAGCCCCAGCATTTT.

The chain carries TRBV7-9 and TRBJ1-4; TRBD1 matches 10 bases. This CDR3 spans 15 amino acids. Per the germline V gene, CDR1 is SEHNR and CDR2 is FQNEAQ (reference sequence). Trimming at V came to 5 bases and at J to 7 bases, leaving 7 bases not matched to a gene. Here the CDR3 reads CASSLVGTGVEKLFF. CDR3 DNA: TGTGCCAGCAGCCTGGTGGGGACAGGGGTTGAAAAACTGTTTTTT.

The chain links TRBV24-1 to TRBJ1-5; the match to TRBD1 covers 10 bases. The CDR3 is 16 amino acids. J gave up 5 bases and V 3 bases, and 6 bases lay outside the gene matches. The germline V gene encodes CDR1 KGHDR and CDR2 SFDVKD. Here the CDR3 reads CATSDARQGAYQPQHF. CDR3 coding DNA: TGTGCCACCAGTGATGCCCGACAGGGGGCTTATCAGCCCCAGCATTTT.

The chain links TRBV10-3 to TRBJ2-7; D not resolved. The germline V gene has CDR1 ENHRY and CDR2 SYGVKD. The CDR3 runs 15 residues. The germline V and J ends were trimmed by 0 bases and 2 bases, with 11 bases remaining between them. CDR3 nucleotide sequence: TGTGCCATCAGTGAGTCTAGAATTAGCACCTACGAGCAGTACTTC. Its translation: CAISESRISTYEQYF.

This clone was seen a single time. The rearrangement uses TRBV11-2 and TRBJ1-2, with D uncertain. Trimming left V 4 bases short and J 5 bases short, with 8 bases between. This CDR3 region has 12 residues. Germline-derived CDR1 and CDR2 are SGHAT and FQNNGV. The CDR3, as DNA: TGTGCCAGCAGCTCAACACAGTATGGCTACACCTTC. It is translated as CASSSTQYGYTF.

The chain employs TRBV12-3 or TRBV12-4 and TRBJ1-1; the D is unclear. V was shortened by 2 bases and J by 5 bases, with 6 bases between the two germline ends. CDR3 size: 12 residues. CDR3 sequence (DNA): TGTGCCAGCAGTTTACTCCTTACTGAAGCTTTCTTT. It codes for CASSLLLTEAFF.

The chain has TRBV30 and TRBJ1-5; 9 bases fit TRBD1. Germline trimming cut 3 bases from V and 4 bases from J; bases unmatched to any gene: 7. The CDR3 has 15 amino acids. Germline CDR1 is GTSNPN and CDR2 is SVGIG (reference sequence). Written as DNA, the CDR3 is TGTGCCTGGAGCGAACAGGGGGCGTTTAATCAGCCCCAGCATTTT. It specifies CAWSEQGAFNQPQHF.

The V and J genes are TRBV12-3 or TRBV12-4 and TRBJ1-1; D uncertain. The CDR3 is made up of 13 amino acids. Deletions cut 3 bases from V and 3 bases from J, with 8 bases between. The CDR3 DNA is TGTGCCAGCAGTTTTGGTCGGGACACTGAAGCTTTCTTT. Translating it yields CASSFGRDTEAFF.

The chain combines TRBV30 with TRBJ1-2; no clear D. Germline-derived CDR1 and CDR2 are GTSNPN and SVGIG (reference sequence). CDR3 length: 13 amino acids. The V gene lost 2 bases and the J gene lost 4 bases, with 11 bases spanning the gap. The CDR3 sequence: CAWSQTSGYGYTF. The CDR3 DNA sequence: TGTGCCTGGAGTCAGACCTCGGGCTATGGCTACACCTTC.

This sequence joins TRBV18 and TRBJ1-1; TRBD1 matches at 7 bases. The CDR3 extends over 15 amino acids. V lost 3 bases to trimming and J lost 1 base; unmatched junction nucleotides: 5. CDR1 is KGHSH and CDR2 is LQKENI in the germline V gene. The chain's CDR3 is CASSPGQPPNTEAFF. The CDR3 nucleotides are TGTGCCAGCTCACCGGGACAGCCACCGAACACTGAAGCTTTCTTT.

CDR3 sequence reads: CATSDLRADTYNEQFF. The CDR3 region has the DNA TGTGCCACCAGTGATCTGCGGGCGGATACCTACAATGAGCAGTTCTTC. J is TRBJ2-1 and V is TRBV24-1; a weak D match, TRBD2 (5 bases). This CDR3 contains 16 residues. Trimming took 3 bases from V and 2 from J, leaving 13 bases between them. Germline CDR1 is KGHDR and CDR2 is SFDVKD.

The chain joins TRBV28 to TRBJ1-3; TRBD1 might be the D (6 bases). The germline V gene has CDR1 MDHEN and CDR2 SYDVKM. V dropped 3 bases and J dropped 4 bases, with 13 bases sitting between them. There are 15 residues in the CDR3. CDR3 bases: TGTGCCAGCAGTTTTCCTGGGGGCCGGGGAAACACCATATATTTT. Amino acids: CASSFPGGRGNTIYF.

The chain employs TRBV11-2 and TRBJ2-1; D might be TRBD2 (5 bases). Per germline, CDR1 SGHAT and CDR2 FQNNGV. The V gene lost 1 base and the J gene lost 9 bases, with 13 bases spanning the gap. This CDR3 is 14 amino acids long. The CDR3 is CASSLVRGLGEQFF. The CDR3 bases are TGTGCCAGCAGCTTAGTACGGGGATTGGGTGAGCAGTTCTTC.